Sequencing of this TCR beta chain was carried out in a study of CD8+ T cells in alopecia areata. About the research overall: Treated patients were given oral tofacitinib, which was dosed at 5 to 10 mg twice daily. Study-wide findings and caveats: Scalp sequencing captures resident alphabeta T cells of normal skin too.

Per germline, CDR1 SGHAT and CDR2 FQNNGV. The CDR3 loop spans 16 amino acids. Trimming removed 0 bases at V and 7 bases at J, with 16 bases between. Both peripheral blood and punch biopsies of lesional scalp skin were obtained from patients who had alopecia areata. Investigators isolated RNA and reverse transcribed it into cDNA to act as the sequencing template. Using immunoSEQ multiplex PCR, the repertoire was profiled, and TCRdb retains in-frame clones only, with some absent. Of under 250,000 clones in the sample, around 62% were seen once. This clone came up a few times. Its specificity is not known.

This clonotype originated in a human donor with alopecia areata. Source: CD4+ T cells sorted from blood, taken at week 0. This chain uses TRBV11-2 with TRBJ2-4; D might be TRBD1 (5 bases). CDR3 region: CASSLDQTRAGNIQYF. As DNA, the CDR3 is TGTGCCAGCAGCTTAGATCAGACCAGGGCAGGGAACATTCAGTACTTC.